Listed here are 17 T cell receptor beta chains from one sample, sequenced in a study of post-analysis software for immune sequencing data. Study-level findings and limits: When patients were compared with controls, roughly five TRBV segments were more frequent, TRBV5-6, TRBV5-1 and TRBV20-1 among them.

Researchers reported that TCR beta cDNA libraries carried unique molecular identifiers. TCRdb reprocessed the PCR reads with MiXCR, giving one entry per CDR3 protein. The data hold 450,000 to 650,000 distinct CDR3 sequences, with about 44% observed a single time. Antigen specificity for these receptors is unknown. Sequenced material: blood. The receptors shown here come from a girl aged 5 to 17 with multiple sclerosis.

The genes are TRBV20-1 and TRBJ2-4; 8 bases align to TRBD1. The tail of the sequence fits TRBJ2-7 better, so the J call may be wrong. The CDR3 covers 14 residues. Germline CDR1 is DFQATT and CDR2 is SNEGSKA (reference sequence). CDR3 protein: CSARVTGGSYEQYF. The CDR3 DNA reads as TGCAGTGCTAGAGTCACAGGGGGCTCCTACGAGCAGTACTTC.

Points on this clonotype: An end of the junction does not agree with germline; a read error may underlie this. The chain is built from TRBV5-1 and TRBJ2-6, with TRBD2 matching 7 bases. Germline values: CDR1 SGHRS, CDR2 YFSETQ. The CDR3 runs to 15 residues. The CDR3 is CAGRRGDSGANVLTF. The CDR3 DNA is TGCGCCGGCAGACGGGGGGACTCTGGGGCCAACGTCCTGACTTTC.

About this clonotype itself: The junction does not match germline at one end; this may be a read error. The V gene is TRBV7-2, the J gene TRBJ2-7, with 7 bases that match TRBD1. The CDR3 is 14 residues long. The germline CDR1 and CDR2 sequences are SGHTA and FQGNSA. DNA for the CDR3: TGTGCCGGCAGCTCGAGGGACAGCTCCTACGAGCAGTACTTC. It codes for CAGSSRDSSYEQYF.

The gene calls are TRBV10-3 and TRBJ1-4; 7 positions match TRBD1. Germline V gives CDR1 ENHRY, CDR2 SYGVKD. The CDR3 has 16 residues. V gave up 0 bases and J gave up 7 bases; unmatched junction bases: 8. The DNA of the CDR3 is TGTGCCATCAGTGAGTCGGGACAGCCATCGGGTGAAAAACTGTTTTTT. Translating it yields CAISESGQPSGEKLFF.

The chain carries TRBV7-6 and TRBJ1-6; D gene ambiguous. CDR1 and CDR2 (germline): SGHVS, FNYEAQ. V lost 1 base to trimming and J lost 7 bases, with 5 bases between them. CDR3 length equals 13 residues. CDR3 DNA sequence: TGTGCCAGCAGCTTAGAACGGAATTCACCCCTCCACTTT. Protein sequence: CASSLERNSPLHF.

This chain joins TRBV12-3 or TRBV12-4 and TRBJ1-1, with D perhaps matching TRBD1 (6 bases). Deletions cut 6 bases from V and 5 bases from J, with 13 bases between. The CDR3 length is 13 residues. This CDR3 reads CASRSRGGTEAFF. In nucleotides, the CDR3 is TGTGCCAGCAGATCAAGGGGGGGGACTGAAGCTTTCTTT.

This rearrangement joins TRBV20-1 to TRBJ1-3; D is unclear. The germline V and J ends were trimmed by 7 bases and 0 bases, with 13 bases remaining between them. CDR1 and CDR2 from the germline V gene are DFQATT and SNEGSKA (reference sequence). The CDR3 has 14 amino acids. The CDR3 DNA is TGCAGTGTTTCCGAGTCATACTCTGGAAACACCATATATTTT. Translating it yields CSVSESYSGNTIYF.

The chain has TRBV7-9 and TRBJ2-5, with D possibly matching TRBD1 (6 bases). The J call may not be correct, given that the DNA end is closer to TRBJ2-7. Germline CDR1 is SEHNR and CDR2 is FQNEAQ (reference sequence). The CDR3 covers 13 residues. The CDR3 bases are TGTGCCAGCAGCTCCGGACAGTCCGACGAGCAGTACTTC. It is translated as CASSSGQSDEQYF.

This clonotype has more than one count but fewer than ten. V and J are TRBV7-3 and TRBJ2-1; the D is unclear. The CDR3 runs 14 residues. CDR1 is SGHTA and CDR2 is FQGTGA in the germline V gene. The V end lost 6 bases, the J end lost 8 bases, and 17 bases lay between the germline ends. CDR3 loop: CASRRSTTHDEQFF. In DNA, the CDR3 is TGTGCCAGCAGACGCTCAACTACGCATGATGAGCAGTTCTTC.

The chain has TRBV12-3 or TRBV12-4 and TRBJ2-5; D is possibly TRBD2 (6 bases). This CDR3 spans 20 amino acids. Trimming pared 0 bases from V and 0 bases from J, leaving 23 bases between. For the CDR3, the DNA is TGTGCCAGCAGTTTAGCGACCGGGGGACTCTATGACCGGTACCAAGAGACCCAGTACTTC. It encodes CASSLATGGLYDRYQETQYF.

The chain has TRBV5-1 and TRBJ1-2, with D possibly TRBD1 on 5 matching bases. V lost 5 bases to trimming and J lost 3 bases, with 14 bases between them. There are 14 residues in the CDR3. Germline CDR1 reads SGHRS; CDR2 reads YFSETQ. The CDR3 DNA reads as TGCGCCAGCAGGCCCGACAGAGAGGACTATGGCTACACCTTC. It encodes CASRPDREDYGYTF.

The V and J genes are TRBV6-1 and TRBJ2-5, with D perhaps TRBD2 (5 bases). The CDR3 extends over 14 amino acids. Trimming pared 2 bases from V and 2 bases from J, leaving 9 bases between. The germline V gene encodes CDR1 MNHNS and CDR2 SASEGT. The CDR3 coding sequence is TGTGCCAGCAGTGAACTTGGGAGTCAAGAGACCCAGTACTTC. It is translated as CASSELGSQETQYF.

The rearrangement uses TRBV7-9 and TRBJ2-1, with 7 bases lining up with TRBD2. The CDR3 runs to 15 residues. CDR1 and CDR2 (germline): SEHNR, FQNEAQ (reference sequence). V lost 5 bases, J lost 1 base, and 5 bases stayed unmatched. CDR3 sequence: CASSGREDSYNEQFF. The DNA for the CDR3 is TGTGCCAGCAGCGGGAGGGAGGATTCCTACAATGAGCAGTTCTTC.

With respect to this clonotype: Germline is not matched at one junction end, which may reflect a read error. V and J are TRBV5-1 and TRBJ2-7; 12 bases line up with TRBD1. Germline lookup yields CDR1 SGHRS and CDR2 YFSETQ. CDR3 length equals 14 residues. CDR3 sequence reads: CAGSWGQGASEQYF. CDR3 nucleotide sequence: TGCGCCGGCAGCTGGGGACAGGGGGCGTCCGAGCAGTACTTC.

The chain couples TRBV6-1 to TRBJ1-2; the D gene is possibly TRBD1 (5 bases). Germline V gives CDR1 MNHNS, CDR2 SASEGT. The length of the CDR3 is 16 residues. V lost 4 bases, J lost 1 base, and 16 bases lay in between. The DNA for the CDR3 is TGTGCCAGCAGTGCTCCGGCAGACAGCCTTAACTATGGCTACACCTTC. Its protein is CASSAPADSLNYGYTF.

CDR3 DNA sequence: TGCAGTGCTGTAGGGGGAGTTGGCAATCAGCCCCAGCATTTT. Its translation: CSAVGGVGNQPQHF. The chain combines TRBV20-1 with TRBJ1-5; possible D gene TRBD1, 6 bases. The V gene's germline CDR1 is DFQATT and CDR2 SNEGSKA (reference sequence). CDR3 length equals 14 residues. The V end was cut by 5 bases, the J end by 2 bases, with 13 bases between.

The J gene is TRBJ2-1, the V gene TRBV10-2; tentative D call: TRBD1 (6 bases). V shed 2 bases and J shed 0 bases, with 8 bases lying between them. The germline V gene has CDR1 WSHSY and CDR2 SAAADI. This CDR3 has 15 amino acids. The DNA for the CDR3 is TGCGCCAGCAGTGAGGGGACAAACTCCTACAATGAGCAGTTCTTC. Its translation is CASSEGTNSYNEQFF.